This T cell receptor (beta chain) was obtained from a study of T cell responses to AZD1222 COVID-19 vaccine. Findings and caveats of the study: Repertoires were obtained solely post-peak T cell response. Clonal diversity may have been underestimated in mostly white British donors. At 160-218 and 743-854, vaccine-associated CD4 TCRs were dominant, and they spanned spike. Baseline antibody screening turned up just a handful of seropositive AZD1222 recipients.

As for this clone: What it recognizes is unknown.

Between the trimmed V and J ends, which lost 0 bases and 8 bases, there was a span of 17 bases. Germline V lookup: CDR1 SGHDT, CDR2 YYEEEE. The CDR3 has 15 residues. Produced via immunoSEQ multiplex PCR; TCRdb's table is partial and in-frame only. The repertoire has about 150,000 clones, about 89% of them found once; the top ten carry around 8%. The rearrangement links TRBV5-6 to TRBJ1-1; D may be TRBD1 (6 bases). The sample was peripheral blood, taken 28 days after the second dose of the MenACWY control vaccine. The receptor was isolated from an adult who received the MenACWY meningococcal vaccine as a control. The CDR3 nucleotides are TGTGCCAGCAGCTTGGTGACAGGATATCAGGCAGAAGCTTTCTTT. Translating it yields CASSLVTGYQAEAFF.